Listed below are T cell receptor beta chains from one sample, sequenced in a study of beta chain features in type 1 diabetes. Method: immunoSEQ multiplex PCR; TCRdb's copy keeps in-frame clones and lacks some. This table has about 280,000 clones, approximately 16% appearing once. The sample was naive CD4+ T cells from blood. These receptors originate from a man between 18 and 35 years old with type 1 diabetes. Each CDR3 is given with its conserved first and last residue. Each record gives: J gene, V gene, clone size, CDR3 protein. The size entry is marked missing in some rows and otherwise reads once, few, many or a size class.

>TRBJ2-1|TRBV19|.
CASRLAGGQNEQFF
>TRBJ1-1|TRBV20-1|.
CSRTGANEAFF
>TRBJ2-1|TRBV11-2|few
CASSQERTSGNNEQFF
>TRBJ2-7|TRBV19|.
CASSGRGQRREQYF
>TRBJ2-3|TRBV19|few
CASSIAGGPGNTQYF
>TRBJ2-7|TRBV7-9|few
CASSLMSGTYEQYF
>TRBJ1-6|TRBV5-4|.
CASSPTRTGKRSSPLHF
>TRBJ2-3|TRBV5-4|few
CASSLSVAGGGTDTQYF
>TRBJ2-1|TRBV5-4|.
CASSFKGRNEQFF
>TRBJ2-1|TRBV6-1|few
CASSERTNEQFF
>TRBJ2-1|TRBV29-1|few
CSADRYDEQFF